The sequence of this T cell receptor beta chain was determined in a study of shared clonotypes between healthy human individuals. Study-level results: Naive subsets typically showed greater estimated richness than memory subsets.

At a deep level, the assay was run. In the study's own analysis: In the immunoSEQ data, sequences were junction-only and lacked quality scores, so filtering differed. Data came from immunoSEQ multiplex PCR; TCRdb stores just in-frame clones and leaves some out. The V and J calls and clone size are taken from that table; D and trimming were inferred from the DNA. The table lists millions of clones, about 95% of them singletons, with roughly 0.13% in the top ten. As to this clone: Its specificity is unknown.

The sample comprised naive CD4+ T cells sorted from blood. The subset is: CD45RA+ positively selected. The clonotype originates from a young man in good health.

The CDR3, as DNA: TGTGCCAGCAGCCGCGGGACAGGGGGCGCCTATGGCTACACCTTC. Encoded protein: CASSRGTGGAYGYTF. This chain links TRBV7-2 with TRBJ1-2; TRBD1 aligns across 12 bases. V lost 5 bases to trimming and J lost 4 bases; unmatched junction nucleotides: 5. The CDR3 totals 15 residues. Looked up from germline, CDR1 is SGHTA and CDR2 is FQGNSA.